The T cell receptor beta chain under discussion was sequenced for a study of response to subunit inactivated influenza vaccine. MiXCR was run by TCRdb on the RT-PCR reads, yielding one entry per CDR3 protein. The data hold just under 550,000 distinct CDR3 sequences, with under 25% observed a single time. V was clipped by 3 bases and J by 9 bases; unmatched bases: 7. CDR1 is DFQATT, CDR2 SNEGSKA, per germline (reference sequence). The CDR3 is 12 amino acids. Only a few counts were recorded for this clonotype. These data were also reused for a study on T cells expressing NK-cell markers. From that study: Scientists made TCR beta cDNA using 5'RACE template switching with UMIs. It was from sorted CD3+CD56+NKG2C+, CD3+CD56+NKG2C- and CD3+CD56-NKG2C+ T cells that TCR beta repertoires came. The eight sequenced donors comprised seven who were HCMV-seropositive and one who was seronegative. The share of CD8+ T cells held by dominant NKG2C+ clonotypes was about 1.0-7.5% in more than 5 donors.

This TCR was recovered from a man aged 50-60 years who received an inactivated influenza vaccine. The V and J genes are TRBV20-1 and TRBJ1-2; 7 bases line up with TRBD1. The sample here was CD4+ T cells sorted from PBMCs, taken roughly 12 days after vaccination. For the CDR3, the DNA is TGCAGTGCTAGCGACAGGGTTGGAAGCTACACCTTC. It encodes CSASDRVGSYTF.